This T cell receptor (beta chain) is drawn from a study of T cell responses to AZD1222 COVID-19 vaccine. Generated by immunoSEQ multiplex PCR, the TCRdb table keeps only in-frame clones and is missing some. This table has about 170,000 clones, roughly 89% appearing once. In the case of this clone: Its antigen is unidentified.

Notes on the study in general: Clonal diversity may have been underestimated, and the donors were mostly white British, with more females than males.

Trimming took 5 bases from V and 6 from J, leaving 17 bases between them. Germline CDR1 and CDR2: SGHVS and FQNEAQ. The CDR3 is 14 residues long. The clonotype comes from an adult who received the AZD1222 COVID-19 vaccine. V gene TRBV7-8 combines with J gene TRBJ2-7, with D possibly TRBD2 on 6 matching bases. The material sequenced was peripheral blood, taken 28 days after the second AZD1222 dose. CDR3 sequence: CASSGGPSSREQYF. The DNA of the CDR3 is TGTGCCAGCAGCGGAGGGCCAAGTTCTCGCGAGCAGTACTTC.